This T cell receptor beta chain was sequenced during a study of cytomegalovirus exposure and HLA in healthy donors. The V and J ends lost 6 bases and 7 bases respectively, with 16 bases between them. Germline CDR1 reads SSHAT; CDR2 reads FNYEAQ (reference sequence). The CDR3 sequence is 13 residues long. Produced via immunoSEQ multiplex PCR; TCRdb's table is partial and in-frame only. Seen here are more than 85,000 clones, about 94% observed once, and the top ten hold about 1.1%. The receptor's source is a woman aged 30 to 39 in good health and CMV-seropositive. The chain uses TRBV7-7 and TRBJ2-7; D is perhaps TRBD2 (6 bases). The sequencing input was PBMCs. Written as DNA, the CDR3 is TGTGCCAGCAGTTCCTCGGGAGTGGGTGAGCAGTACTTC. This translates into CASSSSGVGEQYF.